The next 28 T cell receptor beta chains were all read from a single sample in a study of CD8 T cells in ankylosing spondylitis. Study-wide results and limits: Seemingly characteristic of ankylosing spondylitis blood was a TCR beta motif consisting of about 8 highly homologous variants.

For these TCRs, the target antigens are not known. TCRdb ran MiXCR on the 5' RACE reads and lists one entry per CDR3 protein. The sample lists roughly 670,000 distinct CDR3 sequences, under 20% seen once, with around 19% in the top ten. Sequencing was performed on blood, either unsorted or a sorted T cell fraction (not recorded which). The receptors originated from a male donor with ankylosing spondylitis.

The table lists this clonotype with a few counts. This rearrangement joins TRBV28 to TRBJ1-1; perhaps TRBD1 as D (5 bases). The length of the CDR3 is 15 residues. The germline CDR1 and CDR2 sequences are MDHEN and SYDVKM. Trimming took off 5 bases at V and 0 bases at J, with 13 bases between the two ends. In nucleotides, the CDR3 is TGTGCCAGCAGTCCCGGGACCTTATTGAACACTGAAGCTTTCTTT. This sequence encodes CASSPGTLLNTEAFF.

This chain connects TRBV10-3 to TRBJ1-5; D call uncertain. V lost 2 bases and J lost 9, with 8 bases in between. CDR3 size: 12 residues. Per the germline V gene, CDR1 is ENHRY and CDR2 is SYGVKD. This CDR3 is CAISEPTGPQHF. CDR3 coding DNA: TGTGCCATCAGTGAGCCTACCGGGCCCCAGCATTTT.

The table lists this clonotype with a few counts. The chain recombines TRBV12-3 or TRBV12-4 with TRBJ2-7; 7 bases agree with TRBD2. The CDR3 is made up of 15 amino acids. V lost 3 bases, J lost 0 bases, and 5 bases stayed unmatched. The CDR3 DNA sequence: TGTGCCAGCAGTTTCAGAGGGAGGGCCTCCTACGAGCAGTACTTC. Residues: CASSFRGRASYEQYF.

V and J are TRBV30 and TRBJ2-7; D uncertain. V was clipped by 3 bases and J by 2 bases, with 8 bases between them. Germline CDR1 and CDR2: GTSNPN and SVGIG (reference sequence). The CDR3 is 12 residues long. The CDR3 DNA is TGTGCCTGGAGCGCCCTTCCCTACGAGCAGTACTTC. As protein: CAWSALPYEQYF.

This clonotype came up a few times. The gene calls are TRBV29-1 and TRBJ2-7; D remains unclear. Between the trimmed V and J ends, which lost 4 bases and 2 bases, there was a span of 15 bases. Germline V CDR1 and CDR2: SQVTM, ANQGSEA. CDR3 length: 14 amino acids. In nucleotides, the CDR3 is TGCAGCGTTGCTGCCCGCGGCCCCCCCTACGAGCAGTACTTC. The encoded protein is CSVAARGPPYEQYF.

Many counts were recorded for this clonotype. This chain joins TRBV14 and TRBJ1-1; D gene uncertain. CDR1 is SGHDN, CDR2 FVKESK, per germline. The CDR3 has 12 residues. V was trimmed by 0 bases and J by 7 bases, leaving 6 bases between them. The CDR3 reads CASSQDSFEAFF. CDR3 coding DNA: TGTGCCAGCAGCCAAGACTCCTTTGAAGCTTTCTTT.

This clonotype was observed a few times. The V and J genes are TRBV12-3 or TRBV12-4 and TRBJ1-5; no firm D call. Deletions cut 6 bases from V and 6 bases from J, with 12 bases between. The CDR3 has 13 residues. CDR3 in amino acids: CASSQKVGQPQHF. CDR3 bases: TGTGCCAGCAGCCAGAAGGTGGGTCAGCCCCAGCATTTT.

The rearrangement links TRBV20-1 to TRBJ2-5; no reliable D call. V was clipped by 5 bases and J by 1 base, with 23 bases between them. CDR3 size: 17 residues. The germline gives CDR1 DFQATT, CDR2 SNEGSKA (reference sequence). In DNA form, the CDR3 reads TGCAGTGCTCGGGCTCTTCGGCCAGTGGTTTTCCAAGAGACCCAGTACTTC. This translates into CSARALRPVVFQETQYF.

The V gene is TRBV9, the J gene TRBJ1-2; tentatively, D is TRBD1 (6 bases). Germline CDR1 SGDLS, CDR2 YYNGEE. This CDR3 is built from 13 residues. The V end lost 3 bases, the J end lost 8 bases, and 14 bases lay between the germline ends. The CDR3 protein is CASSGGGGGGYTF. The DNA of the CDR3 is TGTGCCAGCAGCGGAGGGGGAGGGGGAGGCTACACCTTC.

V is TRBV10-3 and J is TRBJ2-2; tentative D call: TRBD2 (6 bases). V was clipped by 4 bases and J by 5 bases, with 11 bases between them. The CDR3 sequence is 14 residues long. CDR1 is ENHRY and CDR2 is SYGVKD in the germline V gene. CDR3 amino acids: CAISGPGETGELFF. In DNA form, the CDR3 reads TGTGCCATCAGTGGTCCGGGGGAAACCGGGGAGCTGTTTTTT.

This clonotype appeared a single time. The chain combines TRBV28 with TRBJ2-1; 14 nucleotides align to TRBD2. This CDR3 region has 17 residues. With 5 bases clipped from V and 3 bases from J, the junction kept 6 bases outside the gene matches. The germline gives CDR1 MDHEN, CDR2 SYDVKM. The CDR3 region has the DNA TGTGCCAGCAGTCTAGACGGACTAGCGGGAGGCTACAATGAGCAGTTCTTC. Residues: CASSLDGLAGGYNEQFF.

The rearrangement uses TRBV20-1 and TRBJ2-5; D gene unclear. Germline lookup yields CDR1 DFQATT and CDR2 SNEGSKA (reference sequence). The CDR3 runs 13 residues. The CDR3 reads CSPGLRNRETQYF. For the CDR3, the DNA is TGCAGCCCCGGGCTGAGAAATAGGGAGACCCAGTACTTC.

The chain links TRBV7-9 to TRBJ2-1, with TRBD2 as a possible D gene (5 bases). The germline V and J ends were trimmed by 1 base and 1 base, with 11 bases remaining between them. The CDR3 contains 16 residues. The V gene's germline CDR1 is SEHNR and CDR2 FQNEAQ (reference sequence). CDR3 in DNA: TGTGCCAGCAGCTTAGGTCTCGGGGTTTCCTACAATGAGCAGTTCTTC. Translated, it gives CASSLGLGVSYNEQFF.

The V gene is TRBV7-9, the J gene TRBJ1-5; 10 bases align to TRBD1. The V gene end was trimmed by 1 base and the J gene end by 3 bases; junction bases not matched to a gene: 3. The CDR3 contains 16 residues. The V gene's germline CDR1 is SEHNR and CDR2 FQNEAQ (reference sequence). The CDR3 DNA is TGTGCCAGCAGCTTAGGACAGGGGGCGTACAATCAGCCCCAGCATTTT. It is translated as CASSLGQGAYNQPQHF. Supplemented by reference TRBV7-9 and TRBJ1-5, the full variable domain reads DTGVSQNPRHKITKRGQNVTFRCDPISEHNRLYWYRQTLGQGPEFLTYFQNEAQLEKSRLLSDRFSAERPKGSFSTLEIQRTEQGDSAMYLCASSLGQGAYNQPQHFGDGTRLSIL.

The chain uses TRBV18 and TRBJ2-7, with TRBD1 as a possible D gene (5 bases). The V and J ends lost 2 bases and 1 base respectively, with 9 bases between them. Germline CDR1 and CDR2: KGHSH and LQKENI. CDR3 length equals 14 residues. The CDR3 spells CASSPFQGSYEQYF. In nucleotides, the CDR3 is TGTGCCAGCTCACCATTTCAGGGATCCTACGAGCAGTACTTC.

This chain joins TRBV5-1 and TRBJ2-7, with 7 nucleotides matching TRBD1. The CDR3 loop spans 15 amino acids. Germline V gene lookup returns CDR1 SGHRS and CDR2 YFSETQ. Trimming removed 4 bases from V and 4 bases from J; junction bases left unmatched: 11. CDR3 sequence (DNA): TGCGCCAGCAGCGAACTGACAGGGATGAAGTACGAGCAGTACTTC. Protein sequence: CASSELTGMKYEQYF. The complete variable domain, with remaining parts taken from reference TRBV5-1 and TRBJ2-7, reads KAGVTQTPRYLIKTRGQQVTLSCSPISGHRSVSWYQQTPGQGLQFLFEYFSETQRNKGNFPGRFSGRQFSNSRSEMNVSTLELGDSALYLCASSELTGMKYEQYFGPGTRLTVT.

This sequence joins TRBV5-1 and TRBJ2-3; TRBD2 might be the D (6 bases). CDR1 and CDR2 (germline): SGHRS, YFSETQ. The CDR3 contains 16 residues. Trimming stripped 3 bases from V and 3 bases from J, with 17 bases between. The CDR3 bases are TGCGCCAGCAGCTCCCTTACTAGCCCAAGTACAGATACGCAGTATTTT. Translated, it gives CASSSLTSPSTDTQYF.

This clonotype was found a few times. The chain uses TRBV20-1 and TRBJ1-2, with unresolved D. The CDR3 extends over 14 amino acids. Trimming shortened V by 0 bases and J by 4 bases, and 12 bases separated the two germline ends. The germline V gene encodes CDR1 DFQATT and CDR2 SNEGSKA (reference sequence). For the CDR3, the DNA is TGCAGTGCTAGAGAGGGAGGCATCCTCTATGGCTACACCTTC. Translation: CSAREGGILYGYTF.

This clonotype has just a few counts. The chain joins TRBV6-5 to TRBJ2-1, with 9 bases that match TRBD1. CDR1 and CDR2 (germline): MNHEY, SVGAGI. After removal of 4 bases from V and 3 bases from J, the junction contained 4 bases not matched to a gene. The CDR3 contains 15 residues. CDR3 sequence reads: CASSWTGVGYNEQFF. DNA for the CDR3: TGTGCCAGCAGTTGGACAGGGGTAGGCTACAATGAGCAGTTCTTC.

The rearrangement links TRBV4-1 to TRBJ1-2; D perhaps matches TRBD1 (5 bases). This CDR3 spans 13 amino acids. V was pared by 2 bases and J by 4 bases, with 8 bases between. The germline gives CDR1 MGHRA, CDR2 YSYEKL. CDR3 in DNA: TGCGCCAGCAGCCAACGGGACGGCTATGGCTACACCTTC. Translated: CASSQRDGYGYTF.

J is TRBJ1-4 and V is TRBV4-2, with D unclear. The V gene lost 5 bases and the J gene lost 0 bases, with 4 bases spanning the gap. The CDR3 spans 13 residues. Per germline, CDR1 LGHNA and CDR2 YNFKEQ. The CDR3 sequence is CASSVATNEKLFF. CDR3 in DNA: TGTGCCAGCAGCGTCGCAACTAATGAAAAACTGTTTTTT.

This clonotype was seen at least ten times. DNA for the CDR3: TGCGCCAGCAGCTTGACGGCAGACTATGGCTACACCTTC. The encoded protein is CASSLTADYGYTF. V is TRBV5-1 and J is TRBJ1-2; D call uncertain. CDR3 length equals 13 residues. V shed 1 base and J shed 3 bases, with 7 bases lying between them. The germline V gene has CDR1 SGHRS and CDR2 YFSETQ.

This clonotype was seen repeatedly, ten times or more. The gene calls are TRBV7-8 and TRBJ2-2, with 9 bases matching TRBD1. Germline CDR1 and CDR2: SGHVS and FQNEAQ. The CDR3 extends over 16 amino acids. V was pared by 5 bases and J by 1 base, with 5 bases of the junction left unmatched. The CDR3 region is CASSPWGQGNTGELFF. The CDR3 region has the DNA TGTGCCAGCAGCCCATGGGGACAGGGGAACACCGGGGAGCTGTTTTTT.

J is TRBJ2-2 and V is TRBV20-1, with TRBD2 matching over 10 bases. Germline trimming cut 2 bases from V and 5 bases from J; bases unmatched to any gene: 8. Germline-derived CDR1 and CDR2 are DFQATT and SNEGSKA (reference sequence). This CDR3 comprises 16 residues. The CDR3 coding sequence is TGCAGTGCTAGATTGCCAGGACTAGCGGCAACCGGGGAGCTGTTTTTT. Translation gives CSARLPGLAATGELFF.

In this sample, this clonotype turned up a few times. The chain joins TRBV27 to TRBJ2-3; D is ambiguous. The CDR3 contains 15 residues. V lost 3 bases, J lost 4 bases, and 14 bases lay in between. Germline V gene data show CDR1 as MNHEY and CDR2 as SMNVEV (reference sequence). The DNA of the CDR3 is TGTGCCAGCAGTTTCCCCGGACCCCCCCCAGATACGCAGTATTTT. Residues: CASSFPGPPPDTQYF.

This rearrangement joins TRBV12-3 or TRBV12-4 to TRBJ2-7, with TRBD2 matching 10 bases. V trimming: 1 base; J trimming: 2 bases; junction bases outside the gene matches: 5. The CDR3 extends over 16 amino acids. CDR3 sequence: CASSLGPSGSTYEQYF. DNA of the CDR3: TGTGCCAGCAGTTTAGGTCCTAGCGGGAGTACCTACGAGCAGTACTTC.

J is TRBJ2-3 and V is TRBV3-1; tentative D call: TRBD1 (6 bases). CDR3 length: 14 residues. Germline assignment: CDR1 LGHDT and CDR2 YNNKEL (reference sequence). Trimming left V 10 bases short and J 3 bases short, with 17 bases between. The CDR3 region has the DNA TGTGCCACCCAAAAGGGGGAGAGGACAGATACGCAGTATTTT. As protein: CATQKGERTDTQYF.

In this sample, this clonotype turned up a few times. The DNA of the CDR3 is TGTGCCAGCAGTTCCATCGACAGTAATCAGCCCCAGCATTTT. Its translation is CASSSIDSNQPQHF. This rearrangement joins TRBV6-5 to TRBJ1-5, with a tentative D call TRBD1 (5 bases). CDR3 length: 14 amino acids. Between the trimmed V and J ends, which lost 4 bases and 4 bases, there was a span of 11 bases. CDR1 and CDR2 from the germline V gene are MNHEY and SVGAGI.